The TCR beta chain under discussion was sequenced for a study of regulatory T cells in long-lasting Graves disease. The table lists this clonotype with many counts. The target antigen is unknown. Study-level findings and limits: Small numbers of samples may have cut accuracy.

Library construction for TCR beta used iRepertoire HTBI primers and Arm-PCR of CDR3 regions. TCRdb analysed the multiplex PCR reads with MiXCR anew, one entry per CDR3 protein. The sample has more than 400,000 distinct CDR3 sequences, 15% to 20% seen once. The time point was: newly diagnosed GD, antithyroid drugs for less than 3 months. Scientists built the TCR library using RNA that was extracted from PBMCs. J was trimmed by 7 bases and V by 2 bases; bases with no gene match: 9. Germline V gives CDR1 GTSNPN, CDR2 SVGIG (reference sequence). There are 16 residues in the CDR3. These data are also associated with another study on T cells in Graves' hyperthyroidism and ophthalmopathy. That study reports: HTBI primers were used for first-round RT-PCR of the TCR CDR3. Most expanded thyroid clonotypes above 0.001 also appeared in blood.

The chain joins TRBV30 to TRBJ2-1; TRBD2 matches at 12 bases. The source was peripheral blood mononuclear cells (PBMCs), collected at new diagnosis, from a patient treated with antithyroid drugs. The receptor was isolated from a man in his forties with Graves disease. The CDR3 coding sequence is TGTGCCTGGAGTCCCCTGACTAGCGGGAGAGTAAATGAGCAGTTCTTC. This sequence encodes CAWSPLTSGRVNEQFF.